The source of this T cell receptor beta chain is a study of naive and memory T cell subsets. Study findings and constraints: RNA-based TCR counts may shift with T cell activation and differentiation.

The CDR3 consists of 13 residues. V was shortened by 1 base and J by 6 bases, with 9 bases between the two germline ends. In germline, CDR1 is SGHDN, CDR2 FVKESK. The table lists this clonotype with many counts. The target antigen is unknown. The beta constant-region primer was an equimolar mix of two oligonucleotides covering TRBC1 and TRBC2. TCRdb re-called the UMI-ligation and nested PCR reads through MiXCR, storing one row per CDR3 protein. The profile shows 140,000 to 150,000 distinct CDR3 sequences, 15% to 20% of them singletons. This sequence joins TRBV14 and TRBJ2-5; D is uncertain. What was sequenced was naive CD4+ T cells from blood. This TCR derives from a human donor in good health. The CDR3 sequence is CASSQVSLQTQYF. The DNA of the CDR3 is TGTGCCAGCAGCCAAGTATCCCTCCAGACCCAGTACTTC.